The next 19 T cell receptor beta chains were all read from a single sample in a study of OX40 agonist ivuxolimab in advanced cancers. Some clones are missing from TCRdb's copy, which holds only in-frame ones; the method was immunoSEQ multiplex PCR. Among roughly 71,000 clones listed, about 88% were seen once. The sequences come from CD4+ or CD8+ T cells sorted from blood, collected in a trial of the OX40 agonist ivuxolimab. All receptors derive from an adult with an advanced solid tumor such as melanoma, head and neck, liver or kidney cancer.

This chain links TRBV12-5 with TRBJ2-7; D is perhaps TRBD1 (5 bases). This CDR3 has 15 amino acids. In germline, CDR1 is LGHNT, CDR2 FRNRAP. Trimming pared 0 bases from V and 0 bases from J, leaving 9 bases between. The CDR3 DNA reads as TGTGCTAGTGGTTTGGTAGGGGTTCCCTCCTACGAGCAGTACTTC. Translating gives CASGLVGVPSYEQYF.

The chain joins TRBV7-2 to TRBJ2-5; D is ambiguous. The assigned J gene may be wrong: the sequence end matches TRBJ2-7 better. The CDR3 sequence is 12 residues long. CDR1 is SGHTA, CDR2 FQGNSA, per germline. CDR3 DNA: TGTGCCAGCAGCTTAATAGGGAACGAGCAGTACTTC. It encodes CASSLIGNEQYF.

The chain couples TRBV27 to TRBJ2-2; no definite D call. The CDR3 contains 16 residues. V was shortened by 4 bases and J by 0 bases, with 12 bases between the two germline ends. CDR1 MNHEY and CDR2 SMNVEV come from the germline V gene (reference sequence). The CDR3 region has the DNA TGTGCCAGCAGTTCCCCCAGCCTATCGAACACCGGGGAGCTGTTTTTT. Amino acid sequence: CASSSPSLSNTGELFF.

The rearrangement links TRBV28 to TRBJ2-1, with 7 bases matching TRBD2. V lost 2 bases, J lost 1 base, and 2 bases stayed unmatched. The CDR3 totals 15 residues. Germline lookup yields CDR1 MDHEN and CDR2 SYDVKM. CDR3 nucleotides: TGTGCCAGCAGTTTAGGGGGGGTTTCCTACAATGAGCAGTTCTTC. It specifies CASSLGGVSYNEQFF.

The chain links TRBV7-2 to TRBJ2-2; D remains unclear. Trimming pared 5 bases from V and 3 bases from J, leaving 4 bases between. Germline V gives CDR1 SGHTA, CDR2 FQGNSA. The CDR3 spans 12 residues. The CDR3 is CASSPYTGELFF. The CDR3 nucleotides are TGTGCCAGCAGCCCCTACACCGGGGAGCTGTTTTTT.

The rearrangement joins TRBV5-8 to TRBJ2-1; D unresolved. Germline V gives CDR1 SGHTS, CDR2 YDEGEE. V was trimmed by 4 bases and J by 0 bases, leaving 14 bases between them. The CDR3 sequence is 16 residues long. The DNA for the CDR3 is TGTGCCAGCAGCCTCATTCGCGTGAGCTCCTACAATGAGCAGTTCTTC. Amino acid sequence: CASSLIRVSSYNEQFF.

V and J are TRBV5-1 and TRBJ1-1, with D perhaps matching TRBD1 (5 bases). Germline CDR1 is SGHRS and CDR2 is YFSETQ. The V and J ends lost 0 bases and 0 bases respectively, with 9 bases between them. The CDR3 runs to 15 residues. As DNA, the CDR3 is TGCGCCAGCAGCTTGGCCGGGGGGGTGAACACTGAAGCTTTCTTT. This codes for CASSLAGGVNTEAFF.

The J gene is TRBJ1-2, the V gene TRBV6-4; D unclear. The germline V gene has CDR1 MRHNA and CDR2 SNTAGT. The CDR3 is 13 residues long. V lost 2 bases to trimming and J lost 1 base, with 5 bases between them. The CDR3 is CASSDQLNYGYTF. DNA of the CDR3: TGTGCCAGCAGTGACCAGCTTAACTATGGCTACACCTTC.

J is TRBJ1-2 and V is TRBV28; D gene ambiguous. The V end was cut by 8 bases, the J end by 4 bases, with 14 bases between. Germline assignment: CDR1 MDHEN and CDR2 SYDVKM. The CDR3 loop spans 13 amino acids. CDR3 protein: CASSGPLPYGYTF. The CDR3 coding sequence is TGTGCCAGCTCCGGCCCACTCCCCTATGGCTACACCTTC.

The chain employs TRBV15 and TRBJ2-5; 9 bases line up with TRBD1. The J call may be wrong; the DNA end is better matched by TRBJ2-7. The CDR3 has 14 residues. Germline V gives CDR1 LNHNV, CDR2 YYDKDF (reference sequence). CDR3 sequence: CATSIQTGGYEQYF. The DNA of the CDR3 is TGTGCCACCAGCATCCAGACAGGGGGGTACGAGCAGTACTTC.

This rearrangement joins TRBV7-9 to TRBJ2-7; D remains ambiguous. Germline V gives CDR1 SEHNR, CDR2 FQNEAQ (reference sequence). With 5 bases removed from V and 3 bases from J, the gap between germline ends came to 8 bases. This CDR3 region has 12 residues. CDR3: CASSRDLYEQYF. CDR3 nucleotides: TGTGCCAGCAGCCGAGACCTCTACGAGCAGTACTTC.

The chain combines TRBV7-9 with TRBJ1-3, with D uncertain. The V end lost 5 bases, the J end lost 4 bases, and 9 bases lay between the germline ends. CDR1 and CDR2 from the germline V gene are SEHNR and FQNEAQ (reference sequence). This CDR3 comprises 13 residues. The CDR3 here is CASSAGSGNTIYF. CDR3 DNA: TGTGCCAGCAGCGCTGGGTCGGGAAACACCATATATTTT.

The chain couples TRBV11-3 to TRBJ2-3; TRBD2 matches 14 bases. The ends lost 0 bases at V and 2 bases at J; junction bases unmatched: 7. In germline, CDR1 is SGHNT, CDR2 YENEEA. The CDR3 runs 19 residues. The CDR3 sequence is CASSLEWGTSGGITDTQYF. The CDR3 nucleotides read TGTGCCAGCAGCTTAGAATGGGGGACTAGCGGGGGCATCACAGATACGCAGTATTTT.

V and J are TRBV7-2 and TRBJ1-4; D might be TRBD1 (6 bases). The CDR3 is made up of 16 amino acids. V shed 1 base and J shed 8 bases, with 17 bases lying between them. Germline CDR1 SGHTA, CDR2 FQGNSA. Here the CDR3 reads CASSLVVGAGSEKLFF. CDR3 in DNA: TGTGCCAGCAGCTTAGTTGTGGGGGCGGGTTCGGAAAAACTGTTTTTT.

This chain links TRBV27 with TRBJ1-1, with D possibly TRBD1 on 6 matching bases. This CDR3 has 14 residues. Trimming pared 5 bases from V and 10 bases from J, leaving 20 bases between. Germline lookup yields CDR1 MNHEY and CDR2 SMNVEV (reference sequence). The CDR3 DNA is TGTGCCAGCAGTCCACTCCGGGCAGGGGTAAGAGCTTTCTTT. Translation gives CASSPLRAGVRAFF.

This chain connects TRBV11-3 to TRBJ2-7; no definite D call. The germline V and J ends were trimmed by 6 bases and 0 bases, with 21 bases remaining between them. CDR1 SGHNT and CDR2 YENEEA come from the germline V gene. This CDR3 is built from 17 residues. DNA of the CDR3: TGTGCCAGCAGTTCTCCGGGCCGCCGACGCAGCTCCTACGAGCAGTACTTC. Translated, it gives CASSSPGRRRSSYEQYF.

The chain is built from TRBV10-3 and TRBJ1-1; D is possibly TRBD1 (5 bases). V was pared by 3 bases and J by 1 base, with 9 bases between. The CDR3 has 14 residues. Looked up from germline, CDR1 is ENHRY and CDR2 is SYGVKD. CDR3 residues: CAISEGTENTEAFF. The DNA of the CDR3 is TGTGCCATCAGTGAAGGGACGGAGAACACTGAAGCTTTCTTT.

This clone was counted once. J is TRBJ2-2 and V is TRBV27; D is possibly TRBD1 or TRBD2 (5 bases each). V gave up 4 bases and J gave up 0 bases, with 12 bases separating them. There are 16 residues in the CDR3. The germline gives CDR1 MNHEY, CDR2 SMNVEV (reference sequence). As DNA, the CDR3 is TGTGCCAGCAGTTGGTCGAGGGGAGCGAACACCGGGGAGCTGTTTTTT. It encodes CASSWSRGANTGELFF.

The chain joins TRBV5-4 to TRBJ2-4; D gene uncertain. Per germline, CDR1 SGHNT and CDR2 YYREEE (reference sequence). V was pared by 4 bases and J by 5 bases, with 10 bases between. The length of the CDR3 is 13 residues. CDR3 in amino acids: CASSPAPQNIQYF. CDR3 DNA: TGTGCCAGCAGCCCGGCCCCGCAAAACATTCAGTACTTC. Full variable domain (remainder filled in from reference TRBV5-4 and TRBJ2-4): ETGVTQSPTHLIKTRGQQVTLRCSSQSGHNTVSWYQQALGQGPQFIFQYYREEENGRGNFPPRFSGLQFPNYSSELNVNALELDDSALYLCASSPAPQNIQYFGAGTRLSVL.